A selection of T cell receptor beta chains follows, all from one sample in a study of shared clonotypes between healthy human individuals. Here immunoSEQ multiplex PCR was the method, and the copy in TCRdb shows in-frame clones only, minus some. The sample carries roughly 2,300,000 clones, about 90% recorded once. The specimen sequenced was naive CD4+ T cells from PBMCs. These receptor sequences come from a man in his late teens or twenties in good health. Some clones in this sample may be carry-over from other donors' samples. Both conserved end residues are part of each CDR3. A D gene is named only where the DNA matches it firmly. Rows give clone size only sometimes, using once, few, many, or a class for an expanded clone.

V: TRBV28; J: TRBJ2-3; D: TRBD2; size: NA; CDR3: CASSRPAGRDTQYF; DNA: TGTGCCAGCAGCCGCCCAGCGGGGAGGGATACGCAGTATTTT
V: TRBV5-4; J: TRBJ2-5; D: TRBD1; size: NA; CDR3: CASSPVGGLQETQYF; DNA: TGTGCCAGCAGCCCGGTAGGGGGCCTTCAAGAGACCCAGTACTTC
V: TRBV7-3; J: TRBJ2-3; D: NA; size: NA; CDR3: CASSPGTRPDTQYF; DNA: TGTGCCAGCAGCCCCGGGACCCGACCAGATACGCAGTATTTT
V: TRBV7-9; J: TRBJ1-2; D: NA; size: NA; CDR3: CASSWEGNYGYTF; DNA: TGTGCCTCGTCATGGGAGGGGAACTATGGCTACACCTTC
V: TRBV7-2; J: TRBJ1-2; D: NA; size: NA; CDR3: CASSHSIGGTYGYTF; DNA: TGTGCCAGCAGCCATTCTATCGGGGGGACATATGGCTACACCTTC
V: TRBV30; J: TRBJ1-6; D: TRBD1; size: NA; CDR3: CAWSTTGAIYNSPLHF; DNA: TGTGCCTGGAGTACTACAGGGGCGATCTATAATTCACCCCTCCACTTT
V: TRBV6-5; J: TRBJ2-7; D: NA; size: NA; CDR3: CASSLGYRTYEQYF; DNA: TGTGCCAGCAGTCTGGGGTATCGGACCTACGAGCAGTACTTC
V: TRBV28; J: TRBJ2-2; D: TRBD1; size: NA; CDR3: CASSLDRGLLYTGELFF; DNA: TGTGCCAGCAGTCTGGACAGGGGGCTCCTCTACACCGGGGAGCTGTTTTTT
V: TRBV30; J: TRBJ1-1; D: NA; size: few; CDR3: CAWSRDQGTEAFF; DNA: TGTGCCTGGAGCCGGGACCAGGGAACTGAAGCTTTCTTT
V: TRBV6-6; J: TRBJ2-1; D: NA; size: once; CDR3: CASSYMVYNEQFF; DNA: TGTGCCAGCAGTTACATGGTCTACAATGAGCAGTTCTTC
V: TRBV11-2; J: TRBJ2-5; D: TRBD1; size: once; CDR3: CASSADRGETQYF; DNA: TGTGCCAGCAGCGCGGACAGGGGGGAGACCCAGTACTTC
V: TRBV28; J: TRBJ2-7; D: NA; size: NA; CDR3: CASSFFARSSYEQYF; DNA: TGTGCCAGCAGTTTTTTTGCTAGAAGCTCCTACGAGCAGTACTTC
V: TRBV29-1; J: TRBJ2-1; D: TRBD2; size: NA; CDR3: CSVERSLAGTNEQFF; DNA: TGCAGCGTTGAAAGGTCGCTAGCGGGGACAAATGAGCAGTTCTTC
V: TRBV27; J: TRBJ2-5; D: NA; size: once; CDR3: CASRGLLEETQYF; DNA: TGTGCCAGCCGGGGACTTCTCGAAGAGACCCAGTACTTC
V: TRBV19; J: TRBJ2-4; D: NA; size: NA; CDR3: CASSIGALNIQYF; DNA: TGTGCCAGTAGTATTGGGGCGTTAAACATTCAGTACTTC
V: TRBV19; J: TRBJ2-1; D: TRBD2; size: NA; CDR3: CASRIVAGLNEQFF; DNA: TGTGCCAGTAGAATAGTAGCGGGTCTCAATGAGCAGTTCTTC
V: TRBV28; J: TRBJ1-2; D: NA; size: NA; CDR3: CASSLSLGGYTF; DNA: TGTGCCAGCAGTTTGTCATTAGGTGGCTACACCTTC
V: TRBV2; J: TRBJ2-2; D: NA; size: NA; CDR3: CASRRGRAPGELFF; DNA: TGTGCCAGCCGGAGGGGGAGGGCCCCCGGGGAGCTGTTTTTT
V: TRBV7-8; J: TRBJ2-1; D: NA; size: NA; CDR3: CASSLGAGAVYNEQFF; DNA: TGTGCCAGCAGCTTAGGAGCAGGGGCCGTCTACAATGAGCAGTTCTTC
V: TRBV6-6; J: TRBJ1-1; D: NA; size: NA; CDR3: CASISVPPSPAFF; DNA: TGTGCCAGCATCTCCGTCCCTCCGTCCCCAGCTTTCTTT
V: TRBV7-2; J: TRBJ2-1; D: NA; size: NA; CDR3: CASSSGLTYNEQFF; DNA: TGTGCCAGCAGCTCAGGACTGACGTACAATGAGCAGTTCTTC
V: TRBV10-3; J: TRBJ1-1; D: TRBD1; size: NA; CDR3: CAIQGTATTEAFF; DNA: TGTGCCATCCAAGGGACAGCCACTACTGAAGCTTTCTTT
V: TRBV28; J: TRBJ2-7; D: TRBD1; size: NA; CDR3: CASSDRGYEQYF; DNA: TGTGCCAGCAGTGACAGGGGTTACGAGCAGTACTTC
V: TRBV28; J: TRBJ1-3; D: NA; size: NA; CDR3: CASSFGGSAGNTIYF; DNA: TGTGCCAGCAGTTTCGGTGGTTCGGCTGGAAACACCATATATTTT
V: TRBV7-8; J: TRBJ2-3; D: TRBD2; size: NA; CDR3: CASSLALWTSGFKGPDTQYF; DNA: TGTGCCAGCAGCTTAGCGTTGTGGACTAGCGGCTTCAAGGGCCCAGATACGCAGTATTTT
V: TRBV29-1; J: TRBJ2-6; D: NA; size: NA; CDR3: CSVMGGTSGANVLTF; DNA: TGCAGCGTTATGGGCGGTACCTCTGGGGCCAACGTCCTGACTTTC
V: TRBV11-2; J: TRBJ2-1; D: TRBD2; size: NA; CDR3: CASSLDLPSGRARDEQFF; DNA: TGTGCCAGCAGCTTAGATCTCCCTAGCGGGAGGGCCCGGGATGAGCAGTTCTTC
V: TRBV9; J: TRBJ2-7; D: NA; size: NA; CDR3: CASSPRGASYEQYF; DNA: TGTGCCAGCAGCCCTCGAGGGGCCTCCTACGAGCAGTACTTC
V: TRBV7-9; J: TRBJ2-7; D: NA; size: NA; CDR3: CASSLGRDGGESYEQYF; DNA: TGTGCCAGCAGCTTGGGCCGGGACGGAGGGGAAAGCTACGAGCAGTACTTC
V: TRBV7-8; J: TRBJ1-1; D: NA; size: once; CDR3: CASSPTRSMNTEAFF; DNA: TGTGCCAGCAGTCCCACCAGGTCCATGAACACTGAAGCTTTCTTT
V: TRBV7-2; J: TRBJ1-1; D: NA; size: NA; CDR3: CASSFRDGAVGVGFF; DNA: TGTGCCAGCAGCTTCCGGGACGGGGCCGTTGGGGTAGGTTTCTTT
V: TRBV6-5; J: TRBJ1-4; D: NA; size: NA; CDR3: CASSPRGWTEKLFF; DNA: TGTGCCAGCAGCCCCCGCGGGTGGACTGAAAAACTGTTTTTT
V: TRBV7-9; J: TRBJ1-1; D: NA; size: NA; CDR3: CASSPRGSVRTEAFF; DNA: TGTGCCAGCAGCCCCCGGGGCTCGGTAAGGACTGAAGCTTTCTTT
V: TRBV5-4; J: TRBJ2-1; D: TRBD2; size: NA; CDR3: CASSSPREAGNEQFF; DNA: TGTGCCAGCAGCTCCCCTAGGGAAGCGGGAAATGAGCAGTTCTTC
V: TRBV6-6; J: TRBJ2-3; D: NA; size: once; CDR3: CASSYGQNTDTQYF; DNA: TGTGCCAGCAGTTACGGACAGAACACAGATACGCAGTATTTT
V: TRBV5-6; J: TRBJ2-7; D: TRBD1; size: NA; CDR3: CASGKRQGPYEQYF; DNA: TGTGCCAGCGGGAAGAGACAGGGTCCCTACGAGCAGTACTTC
V: TRBV14; J: TRBJ2-5; D: NA; size: NA; CDR3: CASSQVLETQYF; DNA: TGTGCCAGCAGCCAGGTACTAGAGACCCAGTACTTC
V: TRBV2; J: TRBJ2-5; D: TRBD1; size: NA; CDR3: CASSLTGVETQYF; DNA: TGTGCCAGCAGCCTGACAGGGGTGGAGACCCAGTACTTC
V: TRBV29-1; J: TRBJ1-1; D: NA; size: NA; CDR3: CSVGWQMNTEAFF; DNA: TGCAGCGTGGGGTGGCAGATGAACACTGAAGCTTTCTTT
V: TRBV9; J: TRBJ1-2; D: NA; size: NA; CDR3: CASSVVGTSYGYTF; DNA: TGTGCCAGCAGCGTAGTAGGGACCTCGTATGGCTACACCTTC
V: TRBV5-1; J: TRBJ2-7; D: NA; size: NA; CDR3: CASSWAGTPSYEQYF; DNA: TGCGCCAGCAGCTGGGCCGGGACTCCGTCCTACGAGCAGTACTTC
V: TRBV7-6; J: TRBJ1-1; D: NA; size: few; CDR3: CASSLSGTEAFF; DNA: TGTGCCAGCAGCTTATCTGGGACTGAAGCTTTCTTT
V: TRBV5-1; J: TRBJ2-7; D: NA; size: NA; CDR3: CASSLDAGSREQYF; DNA: TGCGCCAGCAGCTTGGATGCAGGGTCGCGCGAGCAGTACTTC
V: TRBV18; J: TRBJ2-7; D: TRBD1; size: NA; CDR3: CASSPPFGTGAYEQYF; DNA: TGTGCCAGCTCACCACCTTTCGGGACAGGGGCTTACGAGCAGTACTTC
V: TRBV28; J: TRBJ2-7; D: NA; size: NA; CDR3: CASSLYRDAYEQYF; DNA: TGTGCCAGCAGTTTATACAGGGATGCCTACGAGCAGTACTTC
V: TRBV28; J: TRBJ1-2; D: NA; size: NA; CDR3: CASSLGGTRRYGYTF; DNA: TGTGCCAGCAGTTTAGGCGGGACCCGACGCTATGGCTACACCTTC
V: TRBV5-4; J: TRBJ1-4; D: NA; size: NA; CDR3: CASSPKPGQTTNEKLFF; DNA: TGTGCCAGCAGCCCCAAACCGGGACAAACAACTAATGAAAAACTGTTTTTT
V: TRBV6-1; J: TRBJ2-7; D: NA; size: NA; CDR3: CASSVWGGLSYEQYF; DNA: TGTGCCAGCAGTGTTTGGGGGGGCCTCTCCTACGAGCAGTACTTC
V: TRBV6-6; J: TRBJ2-7; D: TRBD2; size: once; CDR3: CASRTSGSSYEQYF; DNA: TGTGCCAGCAGGACTAGCGGGAGCTCCTACGAGCAGTACTTC
V: TRBV4-2; J: TRBJ2-1; D: TRBD2; size: NA; CDR3: CASSTRGGVNEQFF; DNA: TGTGCCAGCAGCACCCGGGGAGGGGTCAATGAGCAGTTCTTC
V: TRBV5-4; J: TRBJ2-6; D: TRBD1; size: NA; CDR3: CASSGDRGRSGANVLTF; DNA: TGTGCCAGCAGCGGGGACAGGGGGCGTTCTGGGGCCAACGTCCTGACTTTC
V: TRBV18; J: TRBJ2-6; D: NA; size: NA; CDR3: CASSANPSPGANVLTF; DNA: TGTGCCAGCTCAGCAAACCCCTCCCCTGGGGCCAACGTCCTGACTTTC